The present T cell receptor (beta chain) was sequenced within a study of blood T cell repertoires in COVID-19. On the study more broadly: The cDNA or gDNA used as material had been derived from T cells, B-cell-depleted T cells, or PBMCs.

TCRdb's table, derived via immunoSEQ multiplex PCR, lists solely in-frame clones and lacks some. The sample holds around 330,000 clones, approximately 88% seen once. Trimming took 1 base from V and 0 from J, leaving 12 bases between them. Germline V lookup: CDR1 MNHEY, CDR2 SVGAGI. The CDR3 length is 16 residues. This TCR was sampled from a woman in her thirties with COVID-19, enrolled during active disease. This chain uses TRBV6-5 with TRBJ1-1; D unresolved. Sequenced input: peripheral blood. This CDR3 is CASSYFGGSVNTEAFF. The CDR3 DNA sequence: TGTGCCAGCAGTTACTTTGGCGGCAGTGTGAACACTGAAGCTTTCTTT.